These 25 T cell receptor beta chains share one sample of origin, sequenced in a study of CD8 T cells in Susac syndrome. cDNA came from approximately 0.5 to 1 ug RNA primed by random hexamers. TCRdb recomputed calls from the immunoSEQ multiplex PCR reads with MiXCR, one row per CDR3 protein. The sample consists of 95,000 to 150,000 distinct CDR3 sequences, around 95% of them appearing once. The source material was CD4+ T cells from PBMCs. The receptors shown here come from a human donor in good health.

As concerns this clonotype: Mismatch with germline at one junction end may stem from a read error. This chain joins TRBV7-2 and TRBJ2-7; maybe TRBD1 (7 bases). The CDR3 has 12 amino acids. Germline values: CDR1 SGHTA, CDR2 FQGNSA. DNA for the CDR3: TGTGCCAGCAGCTACCCCGGCGGGGACAGCAACTTC. As protein: CASSYPGGDSNF.

This chain's CDR3 is CASSERPRGGETQYF. Written as DNA, the CDR3 is TGTGCCAGCAGTGAAAGGCCTAGAGGAGGAGAGACCCAGTACTTC. The V and J genes are TRBV2 and TRBJ2-5; a weak D match, TRBD2 (5 bases). V gave up 2 bases and J gave up 4 bases, with 14 bases separating them. Germline CDR1 SNHLY, CDR2 FYNNEI. The length of the CDR3 is 15 residues.

The chain uses TRBV6-5 and TRBJ1-5; TRBD1 matches 9 bases. The V gene's germline CDR1 is MNHEY and CDR2 SVGAGI. Trimming at V came to 1 base and at J to 7 bases, leaving 11 bases not matched to a gene. The CDR3 covers 17 residues. As DNA, the CDR3 is TGTGCCAGCAGTTACTTTCTCCCCGGACAGGGGAGACAGCCCCAGCATTTT. As protein: CASSYFLPGQGRQPQHF.

J is TRBJ1-1 and V is TRBV7-9, with D unresolved. There are 13 residues in the CDR3. Trimming took 2 bases from V and 8 from J, leaving 12 bases between them. The germline gives CDR1 SEHNR, CDR2 FQNEAQ (reference sequence). CDR3 in DNA: TGTGCCAGCAGCTTAAAAGGACGTCCGGAAGCTTTCTTT. It specifies CASSLKGRPEAFF.

This chain uses TRBV30 with TRBJ1-2; 9 positions agree with TRBD1. CDR1 and CDR2 (germline): GTSNPN, SVGIG (reference sequence). Unmatched junction bases numbered 7, after V lost 5 bases and J lost 12 bases. The length of the CDR3 is 11 residues. CDR3 in DNA: TGTGCCTGGGGGACAGGGCCAAATCACACCTTC. This encodes CAWGTGPNHTF.

The chain has TRBV28 and TRBJ2-5, with 7 bases matching TRBD1. The CDR3 contains 14 residues. V gave up 2 bases and J gave up 4 bases; unmatched junction bases: 4. Germline loops: CDR1 MDHEN, CDR2 SYDVKM. CDR3 residues: CASSLEGAGETQYF. In DNA, the CDR3 is TGTGCCAGCAGTTTAGAGGGGGCTGGAGAGACCCAGTACTTC.

This chain links TRBV20-1 with TRBJ2-2; D is possibly TRBD2 (6 bases). Germline-derived CDR1 and CDR2 are DFQATT and SNEGSKA (reference sequence). The CDR3 loop spans 15 amino acids. V lost 5 bases and J lost 4, with 17 bases in between. Here the CDR3 reads CSAPYSSALTGELFF. CDR3 nucleotides: TGCAGTGCTCCTTATTCTAGCGCCCTCACCGGGGAGCTGTTTTTT.

The V call is TRBV3-1, the J call TRBJ2-5; 12 positions agree with TRBD2. V was clipped by 4 bases and J by 10 bases; unmatched bases: 7. The CDR3 totals 14 residues. From germline, CDR1 is LGHDT and CDR2 YNNKEL (reference sequence). This CDR3 reads CASSPLETSGSQYF. For the CDR3, the DNA is TGTGCCAGCAGCCCCCTGGAGACTAGCGGGAGCCAGTACTTC.

The chain is built from TRBV6-1 and TRBJ2-1; TRBD2 matches at 9 bases. There are 20 residues in the CDR3. Per the germline V gene, CDR1 is MNHNS and CDR2 is SASEGT. J lost 4 bases, V lost 5 bases, and 21 bases had no gene match. CDR3 protein: CASSPRAGAGGRARYNEQFF. The CDR3 nucleotides are TGTGCCAGCAGTCCCAGGGCAGGGGCTGGCGGGAGGGCGAGATACAATGAGCAGTTCTTC.

The chain is built from TRBV20-1 and TRBJ1-2; maybe TRBD1 (5 bases). The V end lost 6 bases, the J end lost 5 bases, and 13 bases lay between the germline ends. CDR1 and CDR2 from the germline V gene are DFQATT and SNEGSKA (reference sequence). The CDR3 loop spans 12 amino acids. The CDR3, as DNA: TGCAGTGCGACCGGGTCAGGGTATGGCTACACCTTC. This gives the protein CSATGSGYGYTF.

CDR3 sequence: CASNEGLGDGELFF. Here the CDR3 DNA reads TGTGCCAGCAATGAGGGACTAGGAGATGGGGAGCTGTTTTTT. This rearrangement joins TRBV2 to TRBJ2-2; the match to TRBD2 covers 8 bases. Germline CDR1 is SNHLY and CDR2 is FYNNEI. V dropped 7 bases and J dropped 8; count of bases not matched to a gene: 9. The CDR3 runs to 14 residues.

The V and J genes are TRBV14 and TRBJ2-1; 12 bases map to TRBD2. Germline CDR1 is SGHDN and CDR2 is FVKESK. The CDR3 runs to 14 residues. The V segment lost 0 bases and the J segment 13 bases; nucleotides outside the gene matches: 4. The CDR3 loop reads CASSQERTSGTQFF. The CDR3 coding sequence is TGTGCCAGCAGCCAAGAACGGACTAGCGGGACCCAGTTCTTC. The full variable domain, in which reference TRBV14 and TRBJ2-1 provide the parts outside the CDR3, is EAGVTQFPSHSVIEKGQTVTLRCDPISGHDNLYWYRRVMGKEIKFLLHFVKESKQDESGMPNNRFLAERTGGTYSTLKVQPAELEDSGVYFCASSQERTSGTQFFGPGTRLTVL.

The chain employs TRBV23-1 and TRBJ2-1; D unclear. TRBV23-1 falls under the ORF class, with uncertain function. V gave up 3 bases and J gave up 2 bases, with 17 bases separating them. This CDR3 has 17 amino acids. This CDR3 reads CASSHPYFGIAYNEQFF. In DNA, the CDR3 is TGCGCCAGCAGTCATCCCTACTTTGGGATAGCCTACAATGAGCAGTTCTTC.

The chain uses TRBV27 and TRBJ2-2, with no clear D. V was cut by 6 bases and J by 7 bases, with 12 bases left in between. The CDR3 is 13 amino acids. The germline CDR1 and CDR2 sequences are MNHEY and SMNVEV (reference sequence). The CDR3 protein is CASSPGVVGELFF. DNA for the CDR3: TGTGCCAGCAGCCCTGGGGTGGTCGGGGAGCTGTTTTTT.

V and J are TRBV6-5 and TRBJ1-2; D is perhaps TRBD1 (6 bases). V lost 6 bases to trimming and J lost 10 bases, with 15 bases between them. There are 12 residues in the CDR3. Germline V gene sequence: CDR1 MNHEY, CDR2 SVGAGI. DNA of the CDR3: TGTGCCAGCAGGGACCGACAGGCTCTCTACACCTTC. This sequence encodes CASRDRQALYTF.

The rearrangement links TRBV19 to TRBJ1-5, with D possibly TRBD1 on 5 matching bases. V dropped 2 bases and J dropped 2 bases, with 10 bases sitting between them. Per the germline V gene, CDR1 is LNHDA and CDR2 is SQIVND (reference sequence). This CDR3 is built from 15 residues. The CDR3 DNA reads TGTGCCAGTAGTATAAGAAGGGACGGCAATCAGCCCCAGCATTTT. Protein product: CASSIRRDGNQPQHF.

The V and J genes are TRBV30 and TRBJ1-5; D unresolved. Germline CDR1 reads GTSNPN; CDR2 reads SVGIG (reference sequence). This CDR3 spans 11 amino acids. The V and J ends lost 1 base and 9 bases respectively, with 7 bases between them. The DNA of the CDR3 is TGTGCCTGGAGTGGCCTTGGGCCCCAGCATTTT. Its translation is CAWSGLGPQHF.

The chain carries TRBV12-3 or TRBV12-4 and TRBJ2-3, with D unresolved. The CDR3 has 14 residues. The V end lost 2 bases, the J end lost 0 bases, and 6 bases lay between the germline ends. Written as DNA, the CDR3 is TGTGCCAGCAGTTTAAACCCTAGCACAGATACGCAGTATTTT. Translating it yields CASSLNPSTDTQYF.

The chain employs TRBV5-1 and TRBJ2-7; 8 bases are a match to TRBD1. J gave up 2 bases and V 6 bases, and 7 bases lay outside the gene matches. Germline V gene sequence: CDR1 SGHRS, CDR2 YFSETQ. The CDR3 covers 14 residues. The CDR3 spells CASKPDRAPYEQYF. In nucleotides, the CDR3 is TGCGCCAGCAAACCGGACAGGGCTCCCTACGAGCAGTACTTC.

CDR3 sequence (DNA): TGTGCCAGCAGTCCCCTGGGAGGCTACGAGCAGTACTTC. Amino acid sequence: CASSPLGGYEQYF. The J gene is TRBJ2-7, the V gene TRBV28, with TRBD2 as a possible D gene (6 bases). The CDR3 has 13 residues. CDR1 and CDR2 (germline): MDHEN, SYDVKM. V gave up 5 bases and J gave up 3 bases, with 11 bases separating them.

V gene TRBV5-1 combines with J gene TRBJ2-7; 10 nucleotides agree with TRBD2. Per the germline V gene, CDR1 is SGHRS and CDR2 is YFSETQ. The CDR3 is made up of 16 amino acids. V shed 0 bases and J 2 bases; nucleotides not matched to a gene: 5. The CDR3 region is CASSLGPGLATYEQYF. The CDR3 DNA is TGCGCCAGCAGCTTGGGTCCGGGACTAGCGACCTACGAGCAGTACTTC.

The V and J genes are TRBV12-3 or TRBV12-4 and TRBJ1-5; D is unresolved. The CDR3 has 14 residues. V was trimmed by 3 bases and J by 5 bases, leaving 11 bases between them. The CDR3 reads CASSFWQLDQPQHF. DNA of the CDR3: TGTGCCAGCAGTTTCTGGCAGTTGGATCAGCCCCAGCATTTT.

This chain links TRBV27 with TRBJ2-1, with 7 bases that match TRBD2. Germline V gene lookup returns CDR1 MNHEY and CDR2 SMNVEV (reference sequence). This CDR3 comprises 14 residues. The junction had 9 bases not matched to a gene; V was cut back by 4 bases and J by 9 bases. CDR3 residues: CASSSRGSRGEQFF. CDR3 DNA: TGTGCCAGCAGTTCTCGCGGGAGTCGGGGTGAGCAGTTCTTC.

J is TRBJ1-1 and V is TRBV27, with TRBD1 matching over 7 bases. The CDR3 spans 14 residues. Germline lookup yields CDR1 MNHEY and CDR2 SMNVEV (reference sequence). Trimming at V came to 8 bases and at J to 0 bases, leaving 6 bases not matched to a gene. CDR3 sequence (DNA): TGTGCCAGCTTAAAGACAGGGATGAACACTGAAGCTTTCTTT. It translates to CASLKTGMNTEAFF.

The rearrangement joins TRBV6-5 to TRBJ2-7; D assignment may be TRBD1 or TRBD2 (5 bases each). Germline V gene data show CDR1 as MNHEY and CDR2 as SVGAGI. Trimming removed 2 bases from V and 0 bases from J, with 17 bases in between. CDR3 length equals 17 residues. CDR3 sequence reads: CASSYDAGTRSSYEQYF. DNA for the CDR3: TGTGCCAGCAGTTACGATGCCGGGACCCGGAGCTCCTACGAGCAGTACTTC.